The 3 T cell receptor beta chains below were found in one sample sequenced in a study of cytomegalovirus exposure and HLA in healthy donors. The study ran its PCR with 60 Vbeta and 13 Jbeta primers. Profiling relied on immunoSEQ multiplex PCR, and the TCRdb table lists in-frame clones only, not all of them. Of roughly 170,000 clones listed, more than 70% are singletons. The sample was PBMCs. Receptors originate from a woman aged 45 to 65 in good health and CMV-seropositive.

The CDR3 DNA reads as TGCGCCAGCAGCCAAGACTCCCGGGACATAAACATTCAGTACTTC. Its translation is CASSQDSRDINIQYF. J is TRBJ2-4 and V is TRBV4-3, with D tentatively TRBD1 (6 bases). V was shortened by 0 bases and J by 6 bases, with 12 bases between the two germline ends. This CDR3 spans 15 amino acids. Germline CDR1 is LGHNA and CDR2 is YSLEER.

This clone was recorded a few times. This chain's CDR3 is CASKEGSYGYTF. CDR3 coding DNA: TGTGCCAGCAAGGAGGGATCCTATGGCTACACCTTC. The chain carries TRBV2 and TRBJ1-2; the D is unclear. The CDR3 contains 12 residues. The V end was cut by 7 bases, the J end by 4 bases, with 10 bases between. Germline V lookup: CDR1 SNHLY, CDR2 FYNNEI.

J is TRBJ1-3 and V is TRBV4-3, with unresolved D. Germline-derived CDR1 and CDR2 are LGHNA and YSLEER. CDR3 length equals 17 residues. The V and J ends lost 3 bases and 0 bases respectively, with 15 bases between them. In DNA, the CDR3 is TGCGCCAGCAGCCAGGCCCTAGACGGTTCCTCTGGAAACACCATATATTTT. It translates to CASSQALDGSSGNTIYF.